This paragraph reports one T cell receptor beta chain. What it recognizes is unknown. Second doses were pooled across both intervals (about 4 or about 12 weeks). The data belong to a study of T cell responses to AZD1222 COVID-19 vaccine. Study results and caveats: Repertoire sampling happened only post peak T cell response. Mapped onto spike, vaccine-associated CD4 TCRs spanned it and were dominant at 160-218 and 743-854. Possibly, clonal diversity was underestimated; donors were largely white British and included more females.

The CDR3 covers 11 residues. CDR1 and CDR2 from the germline V gene are SGHTA and FQGNSA. The V and J ends lost 1 base and 8 bases respectively, with 5 bases between them. TCRdb's table, derived via immunoSEQ multiplex PCR, lists solely in-frame clones and lacks some. Among about 48,000 clones listed, about 86% were seen once. The rearrangement joins TRBV7-2 to TRBJ1-2; D unresolved. Specimen: peripheral blood, collected 28 days after the second AZD1222 dose. This TCR was recovered from an adult who received the AZD1222 COVID-19 vaccine. This chain's CDR3 is CASSLGGGYTF. Here the CDR3 DNA reads TGTGCCAGCAGCTTAGGAGGAGGCTACACCTTC.